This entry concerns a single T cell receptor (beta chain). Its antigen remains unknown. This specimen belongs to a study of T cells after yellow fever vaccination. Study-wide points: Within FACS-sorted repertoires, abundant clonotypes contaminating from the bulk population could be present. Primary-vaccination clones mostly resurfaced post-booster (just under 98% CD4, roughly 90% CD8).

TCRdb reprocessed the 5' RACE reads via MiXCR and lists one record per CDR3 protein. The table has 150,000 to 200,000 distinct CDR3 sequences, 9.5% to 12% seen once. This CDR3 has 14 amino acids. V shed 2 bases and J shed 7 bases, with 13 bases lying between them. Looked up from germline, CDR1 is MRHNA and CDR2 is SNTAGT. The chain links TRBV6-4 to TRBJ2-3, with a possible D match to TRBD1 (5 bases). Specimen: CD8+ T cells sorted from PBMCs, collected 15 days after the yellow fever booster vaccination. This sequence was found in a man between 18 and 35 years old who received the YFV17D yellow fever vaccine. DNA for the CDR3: TGTGCCAGCAGTGACCTTCAGGGATCGAATACGCAGTATTTT. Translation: CASSDLQGSNTQYF.